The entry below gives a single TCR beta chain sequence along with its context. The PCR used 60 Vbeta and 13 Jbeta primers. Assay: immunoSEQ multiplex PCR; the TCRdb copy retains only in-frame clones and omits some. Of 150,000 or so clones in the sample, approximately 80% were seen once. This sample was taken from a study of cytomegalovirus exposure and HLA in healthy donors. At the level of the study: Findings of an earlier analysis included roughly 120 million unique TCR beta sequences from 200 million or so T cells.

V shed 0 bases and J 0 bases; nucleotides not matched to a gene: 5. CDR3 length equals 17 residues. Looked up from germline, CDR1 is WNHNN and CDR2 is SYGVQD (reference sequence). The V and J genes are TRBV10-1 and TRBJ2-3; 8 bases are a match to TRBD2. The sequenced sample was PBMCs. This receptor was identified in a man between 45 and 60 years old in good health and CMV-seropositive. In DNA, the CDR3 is TGCGCCAGCAGTGAGTCAGGAGCGGGAGAGAGCACAGATACGCAGTATTTT. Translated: CASSESGAGESTDTQYF.